The 16 T cell receptor beta chains below come from one sample, sequenced in a study of spatial heterogeneity in lung cancer. A single record per CDR3 protein comes from TCRdb applying MiXCR to the 5' RACE reads. The table shows approximately 15,000 distinct CDR3 sequences, with 3.6% occurring only once. The time point was: sample taken at primary tumor resection. The material was normal lung tissue next to the tumor, obtained at surgery. The source is a male donor with early-stage non-small cell lung cancer.

This clonotype came up many times. In a library made to pick up alpha chains, this beta chain is a stray read with a size that means little. This chain uses TRBV6-2 or TRBV6-3 with TRBJ2-2, with 7 positions matching TRBD2. CDR3 length equals 17 residues. Germline trimming cut 2 bases from V and 0 bases from J; bases unmatched to any gene: 6. The germline gives CDR1 MNHEY, CDR2 SVGEGT. CDR3 bases: TGTGCCAGCAGTTACGTCGGCGGGGGAGCGAACACCGGGGAGCTGTTTTTT. This encodes CASSYVGGGANTGELFF.

Concerning this clonotype: Within a library made for alpha chains, this beta chain is off target, and its count is uninformative. The CDR3 loop is CASSQVGVGEQYF. CDR3 bases: TGCGCCAGCAGCCAAGTGGGGGTTGGGGAGCAGTACTTC. The chain joins TRBV4-1 to TRBJ2-7; D may match TRBD1 or TRBD2 (5 bases each). There are 13 residues in the CDR3. Germline CDR1 reads MGHRA; CDR2 reads YSYEKL. V lost 1 base and J 7 bases, leaving 11 bases between the germline ends.

This clonotype was counted at least ten times. In a library made to pick up alpha chains, this beta chain is a stray read with a size that means little. The chain has TRBV10-3 and TRBJ2-7; the match to TRBD1 covers 11 bases. V lost 6 bases to trimming and J lost 5 bases; unmatched junction nucleotides: 12. Germline lookup yields CDR1 ENHRY and CDR2 SYGVKD. This CDR3 contains 16 residues. As DNA, the CDR3 is TGTGCCATCAGAGGACAGGGGGCCGGCTGGAGCGACGAGCAGTACTTC. Its protein is CAIRGQGAGWSDEQYF.

This clonotype was detected many times. This beta chain turned up in a library designed for alpha chains; as an off-target read, its abundance says little. The chain uses TRBV11-2 and TRBJ1-5; 8 bases align to TRBD1. V gave up 3 bases and J gave up 2 bases; unmatched junction bases: 9. CDR1 and CDR2 from the germline V gene are SGHAT and FQNNGV. This CDR3 region has 17 residues. CDR3 protein: CASSFGQGGLGNQPQHF. Written as DNA, the CDR3 is TGTGCCAGCAGCTTTGGACAGGGCGGGTTGGGCAATCAGCCCCAGCATTTT.

As regards this clonotype: Being off target in a library aimed at alpha chains, this beta chain has a size of little meaning. J is TRBJ2-1 and V is TRBV30; D is unclear. Germline V gene sequence: CDR1 GTSNPN, CDR2 SVGIG (reference sequence). V dropped 6 bases and J dropped 6 bases, with 12 bases sitting between them. The CDR3 covers 12 residues. The CDR3 loop is CACETGINEQFF. As DNA, the CDR3 is TGTGCCTGTGAGACTGGGATCAATGAGCAGTTCTTC.

In this sample, this clonotype turned up many times. Within a library made for alpha chains, this beta chain is off target, and its count is uninformative. This chain links TRBV27 with TRBJ2-1, with unresolved D. V was cut by 8 bases and J by 7 bases, with 6 bases left in between. CDR1 is MNHEY, CDR2 SMNVEV, per germline (reference sequence). The CDR3 is made up of 10 amino acids. CDR3 nucleotides: TGTGCCAGCGGGTGGAATGAGCAGTTCTTC. Amino acids: CASGWNEQFF.

This clonotype was counted at least ten times. Found in a library prepared for alpha chains, this beta chain is an off-target read, and its abundance has little meaning. The chain combines TRBV7-2 with TRBJ2-7; unclear D gene. The CDR3 is made up of 14 amino acids. V was cut by 4 bases and J by 1 base, with 11 bases left in between. Germline V gives CDR1 SGHTA, CDR2 FQGNSA. The CDR3, as DNA: TGTGCCAGCAGCTCCGCCGTGGGGTCCTACGAGCAGTACTTC. Encoded protein: CASSSAVGSYEQYF.

At least ten counts were recorded for this clonotype. This beta chain is a stray sequence in a library constructed for alpha chains; its clone size is not meaningful. The chain combines TRBV5-5 with TRBJ2-3; no clear D. Looked up from germline, CDR1 is SGHKS and CDR2 is YYEKEE (reference sequence). CDR3 length: 11 amino acids. Trimming removed 1 base at V and 3 bases at J, with 0 bases between. CDR3: CASSLTDTQYF. The CDR3 DNA is TGTGCCAGCAGCTTGACAGATACGCAGTATTTT.

In its sample, this clonotype was seen many times. With the library built for alpha chains, this beta chain is off target and its frequency is not meaningful. The chain recombines TRBV11-1 with TRBJ2-5; unclear D gene. V was shortened by 5 bases and J by 1 base, with 11 bases between the two germline ends. From germline, CDR1 is SGHAT and CDR2 FQDESV (reference sequence). CDR3 length: 14 residues. The CDR3 DNA sequence: TGTGCCAGCAGCCCCCGCCGTCTCCAAGAGACCCAGTACTTC. Translated, it gives CASSPRRLQETQYF.

This clonotype was counted many times. Little can be read into the size of this beta chain, an off-target read in a library designed for alpha chains. This chain joins TRBV7-9 and TRBJ2-5, with 9 bases fitting TRBD1. CDR1 is SEHNR, CDR2 FQNEAQ, per germline (reference sequence). Losses at the gene ends were 4 bases for V and 5 bases for J; bases not matched to a gene: 5. This CDR3 is built from 14 residues. This CDR3 is CASSWPGQGETQYF. In DNA, the CDR3 is TGTGCCAGCAGCTGGCCGGGACAGGGTGAGACCCAGTACTTC. Together with reference TRBV7-9 and TRBJ2-5, the CDR3 gives the full variable domain: DTGVSQNPRHKITKRGQNVTFRCDPISEHNRLYWYRQTLGQGPEFLTYFQNEAQLEKSRLLSDRFSAERPKGSFSTLEIQRTEQGDSAMYLCASSWPGQGETQYFGPGTRLLVL.

This clonotype was observed at least ten times. This beta chain lies outside the target of a library built for alpha chains; its clone size means little. The chain is built from TRBV7-9 and TRBJ2-5; a weak D match, TRBD2 (6 bases). This CDR3 has 14 residues. The V and J ends lost 1 base and 4 bases respectively, with 10 bases between them. Germline CDR1 is SEHNR and CDR2 is FQNEAQ (reference sequence). The CDR3 DNA sequence: TGTGCCAGCAGCTTAGAAGGAGGGCTAGAGACCCAGTACTTC. As protein: CASSLEGGLETQYF.

This clonotype is deemed medium-sized. Since it is a stray read in a library aimed at alpha chains, this beta chain has a size that is not meaningful. This chain uses TRBV27 with TRBJ1-4, with D perhaps matching TRBD1 (5 bases). There are 14 residues in the CDR3. The germline V gene encodes CDR1 MNHEY and CDR2 SMNVEV (reference sequence). V was pared by 8 bases and J by 8 bases, with 18 bases between. The CDR3 bases are TGTGCCAGCGGACACCGGGCCCTCGGCGAAAAACTGTTTTTT. Protein sequence: CASGHRALGEKLFF.

In this sample, this clonotype turned up many times. This beta chain was picked up by a library intended for alpha chains and is off target, so its count carries little meaning. The chain carries TRBV27 and TRBJ1-4, with TRBD1 identical over 7 bases. The CDR3 length is 16 residues. From germline, CDR1 is MNHEY and CDR2 SMNVEV (reference sequence). The trim removed 5 bases at V and 2 bases at J, leaving 8 bases unmatched. The CDR3: CASSATGRSTNEKLFF. In DNA form, the CDR3 reads TGTGCCAGCAGTGCGACAGGGCGGTCGACTAATGAAAAACTGTTTTTT.

This clonotype appeared many times. In a library made to pick up alpha chains, this beta chain is a stray read with a size that means little. The chain has TRBV10-3 and TRBJ2-2; 9 nucleotides align to TRBD1. CDR1 is ENHRY, CDR2 SYGVKD, per germline. This CDR3 is built from 15 residues. V shed 6 bases, J shed 4 bases, and the junction held 6 bases outside the gene matches. CDR3 in amino acids: CAISGQGPGTGELFF. In nucleotides, the CDR3 is TGTGCCATCAGCGGACAGGGGCCGGGCACCGGGGAGCTGTTTTTT.

This clonotype is medium-sized within its sample. This beta chain is an off-target read within a library intended for alpha chains, so its frequency means little. This rearrangement joins TRBV7-9 to TRBJ1-1; D is unclear. Trimming pared 0 bases from V and 7 bases from J, leaving 6 bases between. The CDR3 loop spans 12 amino acids. Germline V gene data show CDR1 as SEHNR and CDR2 as FQNEAQ (reference sequence). CDR3 nucleotide sequence: TGTGCCAGCAGCTTAGCGCTCGTTGAAGCTTTCTTT. Protein sequence: CASSLALVEAFF. The whole variable domain, remainder taken from reference TRBV7-9 and TRBJ1-1, is DTGVSQNPRHKITKRGQNVTFRCDPISEHNRLYWYRQTLGQGPEFLTYFQNEAQLEKSRLLSDRFSAERPKGSFSTLEIQRTEQGDSAMYLCASSLALVEAFFGQGTRLTVV.

This clonotype is termed large. Since the library was made to target alpha chains, this beta chain is a stray read and its abundance is not meaningful. CDR3 protein: CASSPASGSLGGELFF. As DNA, the CDR3 is TGTGCCAGCAGCCCCGCTAGCGGGAGTCTTGGCGGGGAGCTGTTTTTT. V is TRBV7-3 and J is TRBJ2-2; 10 nucleotides match TRBD2. Germline CDR1 is SGHTA and CDR2 is FQGTGA. Germline trimming cut 5 bases from V and 7 bases from J; bases unmatched to any gene: 10. This CDR3 region has 16 residues.